This T cell receptor (beta chain) came from a study of long-term antiretroviral therapy in people with HIV. The study's findings and limits: Despite increasing after ART, diversity remained lower than that of transplant donor controls.

This clone was found once. What it binds is unknown. immunoSEQ v3.0 was run at survey level. Measured with immunoSEQ multiplex PCR; TCRdb has only the in-frame clones, and not every one. The sample has about 28,000 clones; 70% to 90% are singletons. The V gene's germline CDR1 is SGHTA and CDR2 FQGTGA. The V end lost 2 bases, the J end lost 10 bases, and 21 bases lay between the germline ends. CDR3 size: 16 residues. Without exception, participants with HIV were treated in the United States. This clonotype originated in a man aged 18 to 30 with HIV. This specimen was unsorted PBMCs, taken 0.8 years before starting antiretroviral therapy. This chain uses TRBV7-3 with TRBJ2-1, with a tentative D call TRBD1 (6 bases). The CDR3 region has the DNA TGTGCCAGCAGCTTACCCACAGGGCTCGGGCCCGGAGAGCAGTTCTTC. As protein: CASSLPTGLGPGEQFF.